Sequencing of this TCR beta chain was carried out in a study of tumor and adjacent non-tumor tissue in lung cancer. Comment on this clonotype: Sequence at one end of the junction differs from germline and may be a read error.

RNA was extracted from bulk tissue without any cell sorting. More than 3 cm separated this lung sample from the edge of the tumor. The library came from three nested PCR rounds adapted from ARM-PCR protocols. TCRdb reprocessed the multiplex PCR reads with MiXCR, giving one entry per CDR3 protein. Here the sample spans under 80,000 distinct CDR3 sequences, more than 65% being singletons. This clonotype was sampled from a man aged 55 to 70 with non-small cell lung cancer. Sequencing input: distant non-tumor lung tissue.

CDR3 sequence reads: CACSLDSNQPQHF. Here the CDR3 DNA reads TGTGCCTGCAGCTTGGACAGTAATCAGCCCCAGCATTTT. The chain couples TRBV5-4 to TRBJ1-5; weak D call: TRBD1 (6 bases). This CDR3 contains 13 residues. CDR1 SGHNT and CDR2 YYREEE come from the germline V gene (reference sequence).